This is a list of T cell receptor beta chains from one sample in a study of cytomegalovirus exposure and HLA in healthy donors. The data were produced by immunoSEQ multiplex PCR, yet TCRdb's version contains in-frame clones alone and is incomplete. The sample includes about 180,000 clones, around 80% of them seen just once. The specimen sequenced was PBMCs. The receptor set was obtained from a man in his forties or fifties in good health and CMV-seronegative. Both conserved end residues are part of each CDR3. The D gene is left open where the match is weak. Clone size appears in some rows only: once, few, many, or a class for an expanded clone.

clone_size: -; d_call: -; j_call: TRBJ1-4; cdr3_length: 12; v_call: TRBV25-1; cdr3_aa: CASSWGNEKLFF; cdr3_nt: TGTGCCAGCAGTTGGGGCAATGAAAAACTGTTTTTT
clone_size: -; d_call: -; j_call: TRBJ2-5; cdr3_length: 17; v_call: TRBV5-6; cdr3_aa: CASSLGGLIGIGETQYF; cdr3_nt: TGTGCCAGCAGCTTGGGGGGCCTGATTGGGATAGGGGAGACCCAGTACTTC
clone_size: -; d_call: TRBD1; j_call: TRBJ1-5; cdr3_length: 16; v_call: TRBV7-8; cdr3_aa: CASSLGDRVPNQPQHF; cdr3_nt: TGTGCCAGCAGCTTGGGGGACAGGGTCCCCAATCAGCCCCAGCATTTT
clone_size: once; d_call: -; j_call: TRBJ2-1; cdr3_length: 11; v_call: TRBV6-1; cdr3_aa: CASSERYEQFF; cdr3_nt: TGTGCCAGCAGTGAACGGTATGAGCAGTTCTTC
clone_size: -; d_call: -; j_call: TRBJ2-7; cdr3_length: 13; v_call: TRBV27; cdr3_aa: CASSLGDTYEQYF; cdr3_nt: TGTGCCAGCAGTTTAGGGGACACCTACGAGCAGTACTTC
clone_size: -; d_call: TRBD1; j_call: TRBJ1-6; cdr3_length: 14; v_call: TRBV7-2; cdr3_aa: CASSFQGAYSPLHF; cdr3_nt: TGTGCCAGCAGCTTTCAGGGGGCTTATTCACCCCTCCACTTT
clone_size: -; d_call: TRBD1; j_call: TRBJ1-2; cdr3_length: 14; v_call: TRBV2; cdr3_aa: CAGIEDRGILGYTF; cdr3_nt: TGTGCCGGCATCGAGGACAGGGGAATCCTTGGCTACACCTTC
clone_size: once; d_call: TRBD2; j_call: TRBJ2-7; cdr3_length: 14; v_call: TRBV27; cdr3_aa: CASSLAGEAYEQYF; cdr3_nt: TGTGCCAGCAGTTTAGCGGGGGAAGCCTACGAGCAGTACTTC
clone_size: few; d_call: -; j_call: TRBJ1-1; cdr3_length: 12; v_call: TRBV2; cdr3_aa: CASTTGNTEAFF; cdr3_nt: TGTGCCAGCACGACAGGGAACACTGAAGCTTTCTTT
clone_size: -; d_call: -; j_call: TRBJ2-1; cdr3_length: 13; v_call: TRBV9; cdr3_aa: CASSGTVYNEQFF; cdr3_nt: TGTGCCAGCAGCGGGACAGTTTACAATGAGCAGTTCTTC
clone_size: -; d_call: TRBD1; j_call: TRBJ2-7; cdr3_length: 14; v_call: TRBV27; cdr3_aa: CASSPTTGGVEQYF; cdr3_nt: TGTGCCAGCAGCCCCACGACAGGGGGCGTCGAGCAGTACTTC
clone_size: -; d_call: -; j_call: TRBJ1-5; cdr3_length: 14; v_call: TRBV5-1; cdr3_aa: CASSLGDTNQPQHF; cdr3_nt: TGCGCCAGCAGCTTGGGAGACACCAATCAGCCCCAGCATTTT
clone_size: few; d_call: -; j_call: TRBJ2-7; cdr3_length: 13; v_call: TRBV7-2; cdr3_aa: CASSLGGGYEQYF; cdr3_nt: TGTGCCAGCAGCTTAGGAGGGGGCTACGAGCAGTACTTC
clone_size: -; d_call: -; j_call: TRBJ1-5; cdr3_length: 13; v_call: TRBV27; cdr3_aa: CASSYSSNQPQHF; cdr3_nt: TGTGCCAGCAGTTACAGTAGCAATCAGCCCCAGCATTTT
clone_size: -; d_call: -; j_call: TRBJ2-5; cdr3_length: 16; v_call: TRBV7-9; cdr3_aa: CASSFSTGFAQETQYF; cdr3_nt: TGTGCCAGCAGCTTTTCTACAGGGTTTGCGCAAGAGACCCAGTACTTC
clone_size: -; d_call: TRBD1; j_call: TRBJ1-3; cdr3_length: 16; v_call: TRBV9; cdr3_aa: CASSVDWDSSGNTIYF; cdr3_nt: TGTGCCAGCAGCGTAGACTGGGACAGCTCTGGAAACACCATATATTTT
clone_size: few; d_call: -; j_call: TRBJ2-1; cdr3_length: 12; v_call: TRBV29-1; cdr3_aa: CSVPEGVGEQFF; cdr3_nt: TGCAGCGTCCCCGAGGGAGTCGGTGAGCAGTTCTTC
clone_size: -; d_call: TRBD2; j_call: TRBJ2-3; cdr3_length: 15; v_call: TRBV27; cdr3_aa: CASLRSGGFTDTQYF; cdr3_nt: TGTGCCAGCCTCCGATCCGGGGGGTTCACAGATACGCAGTATTTT